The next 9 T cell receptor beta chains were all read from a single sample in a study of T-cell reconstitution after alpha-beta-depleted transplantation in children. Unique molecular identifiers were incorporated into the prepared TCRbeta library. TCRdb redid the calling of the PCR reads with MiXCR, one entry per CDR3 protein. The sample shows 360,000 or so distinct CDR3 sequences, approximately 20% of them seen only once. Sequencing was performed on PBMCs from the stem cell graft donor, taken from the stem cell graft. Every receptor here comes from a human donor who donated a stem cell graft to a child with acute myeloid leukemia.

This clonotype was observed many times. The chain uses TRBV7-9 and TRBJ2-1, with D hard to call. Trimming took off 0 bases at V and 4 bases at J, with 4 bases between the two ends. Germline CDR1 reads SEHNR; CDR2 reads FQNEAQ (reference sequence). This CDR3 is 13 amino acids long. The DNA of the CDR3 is TGTGCCAGCAGCTTAGCCACATACAATGAGCAGTTCTTC. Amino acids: CASSLATYNEQFF. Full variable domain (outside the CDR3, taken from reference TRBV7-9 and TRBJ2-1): DTGVSQNPRHKITKRGQNVTFRCDPISEHNRLYWYRQTLGQGPEFLTYFQNEAQLEKSRLLSDRFSAERPKGSFSTLEIQRTEQGDSAMYLCASSLATYNEQFFGPGTRLTVL.

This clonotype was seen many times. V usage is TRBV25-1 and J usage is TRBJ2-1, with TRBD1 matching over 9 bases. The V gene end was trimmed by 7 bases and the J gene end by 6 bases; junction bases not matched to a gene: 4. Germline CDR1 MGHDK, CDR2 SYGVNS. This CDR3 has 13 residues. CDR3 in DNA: TGTGCCAGCACAGTGACAGGGGGCAATGAGCAGTTCTTC. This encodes CASTVTGGNEQFF.

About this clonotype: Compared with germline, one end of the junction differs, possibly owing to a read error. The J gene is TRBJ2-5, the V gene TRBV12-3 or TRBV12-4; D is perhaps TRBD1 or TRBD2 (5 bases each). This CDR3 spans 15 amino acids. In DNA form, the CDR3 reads TGTGCCGGCAGCCGGGTGGGGGTGGGTCAAGAGACCCAGTACTTC. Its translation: CAGSRVGVGQETQYF.

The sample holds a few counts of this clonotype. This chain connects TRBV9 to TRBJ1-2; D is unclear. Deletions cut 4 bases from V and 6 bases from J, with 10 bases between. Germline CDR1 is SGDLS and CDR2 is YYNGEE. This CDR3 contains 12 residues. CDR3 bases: TGTGCCAGCAGCCATAACCGAAATGGCTACACCTTC. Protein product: CASSHNRNGYTF.

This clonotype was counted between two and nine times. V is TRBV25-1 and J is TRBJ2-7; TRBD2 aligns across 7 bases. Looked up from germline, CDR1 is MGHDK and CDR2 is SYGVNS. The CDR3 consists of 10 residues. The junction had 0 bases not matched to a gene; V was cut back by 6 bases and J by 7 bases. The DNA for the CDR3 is TGTGCCAGCAGGGGGGGGGAGCAGTACTTC. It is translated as CASRGGEQYF.

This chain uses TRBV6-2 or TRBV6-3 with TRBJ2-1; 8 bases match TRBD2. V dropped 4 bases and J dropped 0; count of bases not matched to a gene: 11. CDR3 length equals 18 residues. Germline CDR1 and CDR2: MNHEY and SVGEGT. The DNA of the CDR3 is TGTGCCAGCAGTTTCCACGGACTAGCTAGGAGCTCCTACAATGAGCAGTTCTTC. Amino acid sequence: CASSFHGLARSSYNEQFF.

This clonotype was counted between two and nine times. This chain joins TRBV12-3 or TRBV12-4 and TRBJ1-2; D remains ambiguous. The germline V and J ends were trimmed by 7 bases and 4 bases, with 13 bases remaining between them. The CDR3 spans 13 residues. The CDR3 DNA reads TGTGCCAGCACCTTGGACGGTCTCTATGGCTACACCTTC. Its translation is CASTLDGLYGYTF.

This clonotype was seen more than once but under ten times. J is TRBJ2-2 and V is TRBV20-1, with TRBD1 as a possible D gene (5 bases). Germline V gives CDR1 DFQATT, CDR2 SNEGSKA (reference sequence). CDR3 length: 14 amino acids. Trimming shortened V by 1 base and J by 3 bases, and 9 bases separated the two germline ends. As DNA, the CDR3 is TGCAGTGCTAGAGGTGGGGCTTACACCGGGGAGCTGTTTTTT. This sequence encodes CSARGGAYTGELFF.

The CDR3 here is CASSTGTGVNYGYTF. For the CDR3, the DNA is TGTGCCAGTAGTACAGGGACAGGTGTTAACTATGGCTACACCTTC. The chain carries TRBV19 and TRBJ1-2; 8 positions match TRBD1. The germline gives CDR1 LNHDA, CDR2 SQIVND (reference sequence). The CDR3 runs to 15 residues. The trim removed 4 bases at V and 1 base at J, leaving 5 bases unmatched.